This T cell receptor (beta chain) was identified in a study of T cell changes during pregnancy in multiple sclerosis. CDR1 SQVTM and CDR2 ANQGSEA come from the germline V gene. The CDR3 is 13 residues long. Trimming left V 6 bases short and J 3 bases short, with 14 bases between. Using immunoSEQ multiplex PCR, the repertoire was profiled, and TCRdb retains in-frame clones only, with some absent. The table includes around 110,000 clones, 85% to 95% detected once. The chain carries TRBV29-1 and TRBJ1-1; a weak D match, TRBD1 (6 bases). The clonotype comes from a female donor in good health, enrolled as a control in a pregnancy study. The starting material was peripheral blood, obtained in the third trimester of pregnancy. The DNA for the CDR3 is TGCAGCGTATACAGGGTCGTGGACACTGAAGCTTTCTTT. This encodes CSVYRVVDTEAFF.